Sequencing of this T cell receptor (beta chain) was carried out in a study of OX40 agonist ivuxolimab in advanced cancers. Whole-study results and caveats: Partial responders receiving 0.1-3.0 mg/kg showed among the lowest clonal expansion. Fewer expanded clones were found on average in CD4+ than in CD8+ T cells. The study observed clonal expansion of CD4+ and CD8+ blood T cells by week 6 at 0.1 to 3.0 mg/kg.

As for this clone: Its target is not known.

Germline V gene lookup returns CDR1 SGHRS and CDR2 YFSETQ. The CDR3 runs to 17 residues. Trimming left V 4 bases short and J 0 bases short, with 17 bases between. The assay was immunoSEQ multiplex PCR, and TCRdb's table has in-frame clones only and misses some. The top ten clones hold 0.35% to 0.45% of a sample with fewer than 85,000 clones, more than 75% of them seen once. This material consisted of CD4+ or CD8+ T cells sorted from blood, taken in a trial of the OX40 agonist ivuxolimab. This TCR came from an adult with an advanced solid tumor such as melanoma, head and neck, liver or kidney cancer. The J gene is TRBJ1-3, the V gene TRBV5-1, with a possible D match to TRBD1 (6 bases). CDR3: CASSPHSQGSSGNTIYF. For the CDR3, the DNA is TGCGCCAGCAGCCCTCACTCACAGGGCTCCTCTGGAAACACCATATATTTT.